The clone carrying this T cell receptor beta chain was recorded at least ten times. Its specificity is not known. The read gets to within 3 residues of the CDR3 end, and the germline J gene fills in the rest. This entry comes from a study of T cell clonality in common variable immunodeficiency. Study outcomes and limitations: The cause of increased CVID clonality remains unclear without subpopulation sequencing. CVID subjects showed higher TCRbeta clonality than healthy controls.

Sequencing was performed with immunoSEQ multiplex PCR; in TCRdb, only in-frame clones are kept and a portion is missing. The repertoire consists of tens of thousands of clones, none detected only once. Per the germline V gene, CDR1 is ENHRY and CDR2 is SYGVKD. V was clipped by 0 bases and J by 7 bases; unmatched bases: 10. The CDR3 has 17 residues. This rearrangement joins TRBV10-3 to TRBJ2-3, with 10 bases matching TRBD2. The TCR sequence derives from a person aged 18 to 75 in good health. The sequenced sample consisted of peripheral blood mononuclear cells. CDR3 sequence reads: CAISESSLTSGMHTQYF. The sequenced CDR3 bases are TGTGCCATCAGTGAGTCGAGTCTCACTAGCGGGATGCATACG.